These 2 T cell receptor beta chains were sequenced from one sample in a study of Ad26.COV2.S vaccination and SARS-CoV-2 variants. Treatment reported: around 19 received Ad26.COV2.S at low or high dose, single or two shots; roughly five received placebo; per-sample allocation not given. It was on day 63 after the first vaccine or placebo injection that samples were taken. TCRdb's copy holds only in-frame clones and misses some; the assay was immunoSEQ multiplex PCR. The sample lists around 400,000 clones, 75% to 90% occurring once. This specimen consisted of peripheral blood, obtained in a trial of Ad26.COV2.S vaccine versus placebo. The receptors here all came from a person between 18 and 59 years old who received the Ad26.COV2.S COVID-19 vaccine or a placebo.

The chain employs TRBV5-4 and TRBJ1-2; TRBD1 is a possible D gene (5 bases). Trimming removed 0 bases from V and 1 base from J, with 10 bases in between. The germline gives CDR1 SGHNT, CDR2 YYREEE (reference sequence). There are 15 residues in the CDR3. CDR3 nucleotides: TGTGCCAGCAGCTTGGGGCCAGGGCTTAACTATGGCTACACCTTC. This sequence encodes CASSLGPGLNYGYTF.

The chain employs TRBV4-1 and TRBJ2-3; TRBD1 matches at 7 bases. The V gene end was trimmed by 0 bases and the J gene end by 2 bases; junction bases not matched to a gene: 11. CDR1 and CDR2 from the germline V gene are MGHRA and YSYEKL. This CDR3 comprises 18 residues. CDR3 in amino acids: CASSQEGLPGQLTDTQYF. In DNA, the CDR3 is TGCGCCAGCAGCCAAGAGGGCCTTCCGGGACAGCTCACAGATACGCAGTATTTT.